A single sample is the source of the 5 T cell receptor beta chains below, sequenced in a study of blood T cell repertoires in COVID-19. Data came from immunoSEQ multiplex PCR; TCRdb stores just in-frame clones and leaves some out. The sample contains around 190,000 clones, roughly 90% of which appear only once. The material sequenced was peripheral blood. All receptors come from a man between 18 and 29 years old with active or convalescent COVID-19.

This clone has only one observation. V is TRBV2 and J is TRBJ1-2; D remains ambiguous. V lost 1 base and J 7 bases, leaving 7 bases between the germline ends. Germline lookup yields CDR1 SNHLY and CDR2 FYNNEI. The CDR3 is 12 residues long. CDR3 region: CASSEDAGGYTF. DNA of the CDR3: TGTGCCAGCAGTGAAGATGCGGGTGGCTACACCTTC.

The rearrangement uses TRBV25-1 and TRBJ2-7; no clear D. This CDR3 is 15 amino acids long. Trimming took 0 bases from V and 2 from J, leaving 11 bases between them. CDR1 is MGHDK, CDR2 SYGVNS, per germline. The DNA for the CDR3 is TGTGCCAGCAGTGAATATGGTAGAGGCGCCTACGAGCAGTACTTC. Its protein product is CASSEYGRGAYEQYF.

The rearrangement joins TRBV29-1 to TRBJ2-7; D unclear. Germline values: CDR1 SQVTM, CDR2 ANQGSEA. The CDR3 covers 11 residues. With 4 bases removed from V and 6 bases from J, the gap between germline ends came to 10 bases. DNA of the CDR3: TGCAGCGTTGGTGGCCTTGCCGAGCAGTACTTC. Translated, it gives CSVGGLAEQYF.

The genes are TRBV30 and TRBJ1-6; 8 bases are shared with TRBD1. CDR3 size: 14 residues. J lost 9 bases, V lost 1 base, and 5 bases had no gene match. Germline loops: CDR1 GTSNPN, CDR2 SVGIG (reference sequence). The CDR3 spells CAWSGGRGLSPLHF. DNA of the CDR3: TGTGCCTGGAGTGGGGGCAGGGGGCTTTCACCCCTCCACTTT.

This clone came up a few times. The chain recombines TRBV30 with TRBJ2-7; D may be TRBD1 (6 bases). The length of the CDR3 is 13 residues. V lost 5 bases, J lost 1 base, and 12 bases lay in between. CDR1 is GTSNPN and CDR2 is SVGIG in the germline V gene (reference sequence). The CDR3 nucleotides read TGTGCCTGGGGACGACAGGTTTCCTACGAGCAGTACTTC. This sequence encodes CAWGRQVSYEQYF. The complete variable domain, with remaining parts taken from reference TRBV30 and TRBJ2-7, reads SQTIHQWPATLVQPVGSPLSLECTVEGTSNPNLYWYRQAAGRGLQLLFYSVGIGQISSEVPQNLSASRPQDRQFILSSKKLLLSDSGFYLCAWGRQVSYEQYFGPGTRLTVT.